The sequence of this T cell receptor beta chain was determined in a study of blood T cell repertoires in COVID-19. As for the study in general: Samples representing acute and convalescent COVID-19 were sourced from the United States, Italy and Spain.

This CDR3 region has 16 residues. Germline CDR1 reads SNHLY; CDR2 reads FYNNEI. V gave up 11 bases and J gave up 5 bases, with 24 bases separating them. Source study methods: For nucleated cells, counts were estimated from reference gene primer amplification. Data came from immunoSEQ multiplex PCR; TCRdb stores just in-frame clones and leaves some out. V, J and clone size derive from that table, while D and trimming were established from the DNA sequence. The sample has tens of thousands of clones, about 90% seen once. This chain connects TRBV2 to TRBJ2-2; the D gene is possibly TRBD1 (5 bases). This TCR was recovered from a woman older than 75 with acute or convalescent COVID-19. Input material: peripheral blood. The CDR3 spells CAGAVSGAGRTGELFF. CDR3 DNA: TGTGCCGGGGCCGTATCTGGAGCAGGGCGGACCGGGGAGCTGTTTTTT.